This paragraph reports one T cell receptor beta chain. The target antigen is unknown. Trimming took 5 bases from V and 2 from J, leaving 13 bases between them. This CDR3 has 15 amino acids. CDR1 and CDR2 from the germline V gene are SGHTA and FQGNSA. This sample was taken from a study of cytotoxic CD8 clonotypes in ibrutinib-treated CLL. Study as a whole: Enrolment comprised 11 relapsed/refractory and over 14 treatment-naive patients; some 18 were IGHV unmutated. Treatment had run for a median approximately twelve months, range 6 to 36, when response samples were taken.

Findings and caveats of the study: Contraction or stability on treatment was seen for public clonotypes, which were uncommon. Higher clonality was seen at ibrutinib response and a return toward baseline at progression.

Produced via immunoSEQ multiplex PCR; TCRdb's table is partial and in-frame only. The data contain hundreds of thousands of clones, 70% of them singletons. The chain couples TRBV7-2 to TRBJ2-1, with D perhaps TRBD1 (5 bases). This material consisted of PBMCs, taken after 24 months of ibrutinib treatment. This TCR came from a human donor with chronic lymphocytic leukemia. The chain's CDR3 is CASSLQGTTYNEQFF. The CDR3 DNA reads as TGTGCCAGCAGCCTTCAGGGTACCACCTACAATGAGCAGTTCTTC.